The rows below give T cell receptor beta chains drawn from one sample of a study of blood T cells in healthy people across ages. TCRdb re-analysed the 5' RACE reads in MiXCR, keeping a single row per CDR3 protein. The sample lists about 780,000 distinct CDR3 sequences; roughly 26% were seen once. This sample was also put to use in a study of T cells of mothers and their children.

The material sequenced was blood. The receptor set was obtained from a boy aged 5-17 years in good health. Both conserved end residues are part of each CDR3. Fields, in order: D gene, J gene, V gene, clone size, CDR3 DNA, CDR3 protein. D genes are given only for firm matches. Only part of the rows carry a size: once, few, many, or a class if the clone is expanded.

D: -; J: TRBJ2-1; V: TRBV4-2; size: few; DNA: TGTGCCAGCAGCCAAGATGGGGGCCGCTACAATGAGCAGTTCTTC; CDR3: CASSQDGGRYNEQFF
D: -; J: TRBJ2-2; V: TRBV29-1; size: -; DNA: TGCAGCGTTGAAGTTTTGGTTAATACCGGGGAGCTGTTTTTT; CDR3: CSVEVLVNTGELFF
D: TRBD2; J: TRBJ2-1; V: TRBV7-3; size: many; DNA: TGTGCCAGCAGCCCTGGGGGGACTAGCGGGGGGCTCTACAATGAGCAGTTCTTC; CDR3: CASSPGGTSGGLYNEQFF
D: -; J: TRBJ2-3; V: TRBV14; size: -; DNA: TGTGCCAGCATCCTTATATCGGGGGATACGCAGTATTTT; CDR3: CASILISGDTQYF
D: TRBD2; J: TRBJ2-1; V: TRBV20-1; size: -; DNA: TGCAGTGCTAGAGCTCCAGCGGGGTTTAACAATGAGCAGTTCTTC; CDR3: CSARAPAGFNNEQFF
D: -; J: TRBJ1-2; V: TRBV3-1; size: -; DNA: TGTGCCAGCAGCCAAGACGGGGAGAGGGCATCCCTGGGCTACACCTTC; CDR3: CASSQDGERASLGYTF
D: TRBD1; J: TRBJ2-3; V: TRBV30; size: -; DNA: TGTGCCTGGGGACAGGGTGGGCACACAGATACGCAGTATTTT; CDR3: CAWGQGGHTDTQYF
D: TRBD1; J: TRBJ1-2; V: TRBV7-9; size: -; DNA: TGTGCCAGCAGCTTAGCAGGGACAGGCGGAGGCTACACCTTC; CDR3: CASSLAGTGGGYTF
D: -; J: TRBJ1-1; V: TRBV5-1; size: -; DNA: TGCGCCAGCAGCTTGGCCCCCGGACAGTTGAACACTGAAGCTTTCTTT; CDR3: CASSLAPGQLNTEAFF
D: TRBD2; J: TRBJ2-1; V: TRBV12-3/TRBV12-4; size: few; DNA: TGTGCCAGCAGTCCCCAGGGCGGGAGGTCCAATGAGCAGTTCTTC; CDR3: CASSPQGGRSNEQFF
D: TRBD1; J: TRBJ2-7; V: TRBV25-1; size: few; DNA: TGTGCCAGCAGTCATAAGGGGGCTGCTGCATTCGAGCAGTACTTC; CDR3: CASSHKGAAAFEQYF
D: -; J: TRBJ1-5; V: TRBV27; size: -; DNA: TGTGCCAGCAGTAAACTCCGGGATCAGCCCCAGCATTTT; CDR3: CASSKLRDQPQHF
D: TRBD1; J: TRBJ2-5; V: TRBV28; size: -; DNA: TGTGCCAGCAGCCGGACAGGTAACTCGGCCCAGTACTTC; CDR3: CASSRTGNSAQYF
D: TRBD1; J: TRBJ2-1; V: TRBV4-1; size: -; DNA: TGCGCCAGCAGCCAGATTCCGGGACAGAACAATGAGCAGTTCTTC; CDR3: CASSQIPGQNNEQFF
D: TRBD1; J: TRBJ1-6; V: TRBV9; size: -; DNA: TGTGCCAGCAGCGCCCGGGACAGGAATGCACCCCTCCACTTT; CDR3: CASSARDRNAPLHF
D: -; J: TRBJ1-2; V: TRBV3-1; size: -; DNA: TGTGCCAGCAGCCTAGGGCGGGCCTATGACTACACCTTC; CDR3: CASSLGRAYDYTF
D: -; J: TRBJ2-5; V: TRBV20-1; size: -; DNA: TGCAGTGCCCCCCGACTAGTTGGTCAAGAGACCCAGTACTTC; CDR3: CSAPRLVGQETQYF
D: -; J: TRBJ1-3; V: TRBV6-6; size: -; DNA: TGTGCCAGCAGTGCAACAGCCTCTGGAAACACCATATATTTT; CDR3: CASSATASGNTIYF
D: -; J: TRBJ2-1; V: TRBV28; size: few; DNA: TGTGCCAGCAGTCACGGGGGCCTTAATGAGCAGTTCTTC; CDR3: CASSHGGLNEQFF
D: TRBD1; J: TRBJ1-4; V: TRBV29-1; size: few; DNA: TGCAGCGCGACAGGGGCCGGGGAAAAACTGTTTTTT; CDR3: CSATGAGEKLFF
D: -; J: TRBJ1-2; V: TRBV12-3/TRBV12-4; size: few; DNA: TGTGCCAGCAGTTTATCATCAGCAGCTAACTATGGCTACACCTTC; CDR3: CASSLSSAANYGYTF
D: -; J: TRBJ2-1; V: TRBV29-1; size: few; DNA: TGCAGCGTTGCCCCCGACCCGAATTACAATGAGCAGTTCTTC; CDR3: CSVAPDPNYNEQFF
D: -; J: TRBJ2-7; V: TRBV6-5; size: once; DNA: TGTGCCAGCAGGAGAGGGGGGCAGGGCTACGAGCAGTACTTC; CDR3: CASRRGGQGYEQYF
D: TRBD1; J: TRBJ2-7; V: TRBV4-1; size: -; DNA: TGCGCCAGCCGCCAAGAGGACAGGGGGGTCTACGAGCAGTACTTC; CDR3: CASRQEDRGVYEQYF
D: -; J: TRBJ2-1; V: TRBV5-1; size: few; DNA: TGCGCCAGCAGCTACCTACTGGGATCCGGTGGTGAGCAGTTCTTC; CDR3: CASSYLLGSGGEQFF
D: TRBD1; J: TRBJ2-7; V: TRBV7-9; size: -; DNA: TGTGCCAGCAGCTTAGTCGGACAGGGGGGTCTGAGATACGAGCAGTACTTC; CDR3: CASSLVGQGGLRYEQYF